A selection of T cell receptor beta chains follows, all from one sample in a study of T cell repertoires in aging, cancer and after chemotherapy. Using its own MiXCR run on the multiplex PCR reads, TCRdb lists one record per CDR3 protein. This table has 5,000 to 6,000 distinct CDR3 sequences, roughly 21% appearing once. Input material: blood. The receptor source for this set is a human donor in good health. The donor label of this sample is uncertain. The conserved cysteine and the conserved F or W are not part of the CDR3 here. The listing skips clone size in some rows; elsewhere it reads once, few, many or a size class.

v_call,clone_size,j_call,cdr3_aa
TRBV6-1,medium-sized,TRBJ1-6,ASSEFGQGGNSPLH
TRBV27,medium-sized,TRBJ2-4,ASSPNRVVGIQY
TRBV7-2,.,TRBJ1-1,ASSPRGGRYTEAF
TRBV6-5,few,TRBJ2-5,ASSGLAGGPLETQY
TRBV7-2,.,TRBJ2-5,ASSLSGGAQETQY
TRBV7-9,.,TRBJ1-5,ASSSDRENDQPQH
TRBV6-5,.,TRBJ2-7,ASSLGPGWAEQY
TRBV5-3,medium-sized,TRBJ2-2,ARSVGRDRVVVGGELF
TRBV12-3/TRBV12-4,.,TRBJ2-1,GSSKRQGAMNEQF
TRBV5-4,medium-sized,TRBJ2-7,ASTRGGAAGNYEQY
TRBV6-2/TRBV6-3,medium-sized,TRBJ1-2,ASSPPFVGQGANGYT
TRBV19,medium-sized,TRBJ1-5,ASKDRGMISNQPQH
TRBV19,few,TRBJ2-4,ASKQGTGAENIQY
TRBV19,medium-sized,TRBJ2-2,ATTPEAQGVSGELF
TRBV28,few,TRBJ1-6,ASRPVTVAQNSPLH
TRBV11-2,.,TRBJ1-2,ASSLGRVIGYT
TRBV18,.,TRBJ1-1,ASSPPGVATEAF
TRBV7-9,.,TRBJ1-1,ASSLGNGQGDFTEAF
TRBV5-4,.,TRBJ1-1,ASSLGGRRTEAF
TRBV19,medium-sized,TRBJ2-1,ASSITLTHNEQF
TRBV6-2/TRBV6-3,.,TRBJ1-2,ASSYSGLLYT
TRBV6-1,medium-sized,TRBJ2-3,ASTVDRGNTDTQY
TRBV11-2,medium-sized,TRBJ2-3,ASSFGTGETDTQY
TRBV27,medium-sized,TRBJ2-1,ASSPPGTSENNEQF